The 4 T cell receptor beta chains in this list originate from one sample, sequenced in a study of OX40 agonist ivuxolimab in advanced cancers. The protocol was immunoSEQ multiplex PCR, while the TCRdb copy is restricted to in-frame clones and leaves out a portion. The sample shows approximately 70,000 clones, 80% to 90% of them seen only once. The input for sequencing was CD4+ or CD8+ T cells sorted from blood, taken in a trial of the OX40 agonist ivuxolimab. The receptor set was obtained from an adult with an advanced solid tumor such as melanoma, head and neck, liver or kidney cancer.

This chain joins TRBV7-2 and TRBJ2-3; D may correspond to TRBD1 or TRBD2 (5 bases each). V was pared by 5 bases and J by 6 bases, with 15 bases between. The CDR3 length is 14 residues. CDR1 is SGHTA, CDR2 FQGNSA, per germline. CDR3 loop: CASSHDGASDTQYF. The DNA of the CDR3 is TGTGCCAGCAGCCACGATGGGGCTAGCGATACGCAGTATTTT.

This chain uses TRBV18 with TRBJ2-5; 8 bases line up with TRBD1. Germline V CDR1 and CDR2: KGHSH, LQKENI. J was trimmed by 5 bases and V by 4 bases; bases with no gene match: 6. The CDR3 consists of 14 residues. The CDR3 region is CASSLGTGEETQYF. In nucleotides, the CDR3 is TGTGCCAGCTCACTAGGGACAGGCGAGGAGACCCAGTACTTC.

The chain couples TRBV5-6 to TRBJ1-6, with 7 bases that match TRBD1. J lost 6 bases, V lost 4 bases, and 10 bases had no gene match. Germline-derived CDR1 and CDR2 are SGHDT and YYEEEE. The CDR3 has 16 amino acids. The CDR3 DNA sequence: TGTGCCAGCAGCCCCCCAGGGGGGGCCCTTAATTCACCCCTCCACTTT. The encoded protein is CASSPPGGALNSPLHF.

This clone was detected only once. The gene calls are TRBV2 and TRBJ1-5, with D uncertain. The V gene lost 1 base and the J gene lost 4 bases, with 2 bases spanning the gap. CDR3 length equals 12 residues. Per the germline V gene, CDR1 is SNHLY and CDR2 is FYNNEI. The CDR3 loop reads CASSEGNQPQHF. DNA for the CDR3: TGTGCCAGCAGTGAAGGGAATCAGCCCCAGCATTTT.